The 28 T cell receptor beta chains below were found in one sample sequenced in a study of blood T cells in healthy people across ages (dated by TCRdb to the mid-2010s). Library creation used 5' RACE. These reads were obtained on an Illumina HiSeq 2500. A second about 7 to 12 cycle PCR used a sample-barcoded 5' primer and a J-beta primer mix. TCRdb reprocessed the public reads (quality trimming at Q25 with fastp, clone calling with MiXCR) and kept in-frame beta chains. A single entry per CDR3 protein holds the most common genes and DNA from its merged rows. In all, the sample holds 1,100,000 or so distinct CDR3 sequences, and 35% to 50% of those were seen once. The ten biggest clones cover under 20% of the sample. Specimen: blood. Every receptor here comes from a woman between 55 and 75 years old in good health.

This chain joins TRBV12-3 or TRBV12-4 and TRBJ1-1; D not certain. The length of the CDR3 is 13 residues. Trimming removed 5 bases at V and 6 bases at J, with 13 bases between. For the CDR3, the DNA is TGTGCCAGCAGTGATCAAGATAGGGCTGAAGCTTTCTTT. Residues: CASSDQDRAEAFF.

The rearrangement links TRBV6-1 to TRBJ1-4, with 7 bases that match TRBD1. The CDR3 covers 15 residues. V gave up 4 bases and J gave up 7 bases; unmatched junction bases: 9. Germline assignment: CDR1 MNHNS and CDR2 SASEGT. The CDR3 is CASSGGVSGGEKLFF. DNA of the CDR3: TGTGCCAGCAGTGGGGGGGTCTCAGGGGGTGAAAAACTGTTTTTT.

The chain carries TRBV11-2 and TRBJ1-6; D might be TRBD1 (5 bases). Germline CDR1 and CDR2: SGHAT and FQNNGV. The CDR3 has 13 amino acids. The germline V and J ends were trimmed by 0 bases and 9 bases, with 6 bases remaining between them. The CDR3 DNA reads TGTGCCAGCAGCTTAGATAGGGGTTCACCCCTCCACTTT. This encodes CASSLDRGSPLHF.

V gene TRBV7-9 combines with J gene TRBJ2-7; 7 bases line up with TRBD1. CDR3 size: 16 residues. Germline values: CDR1 SEHNR, CDR2 FQNEAQ (reference sequence). With V trimmed by 2 bases and J by 0 bases, 7 bases remained unmatched. As DNA, the CDR3 is TGTGCCAGCAGCTTAATGATCTCAGGGGGCTCCTACGAGCAGTACTTC. It translates to CASSLMISGGSYEQYF.

This clonotype was picked up a small number of times. This chain connects TRBV10-3 to TRBJ2-1; 8 bases are a match to TRBD2. Germline loops: CDR1 ENHRY, CDR2 SYGVKD. This CDR3 region has 15 residues. The V gene end was trimmed by 6 bases and the J gene end by 7 bases; junction bases not matched to a gene: 11. The CDR3 sequence: CAIRGRSGRRNEQFF. The CDR3 region has the DNA TGTGCCATCAGGGGGAGGAGCGGGAGACGGAATGAGCAGTTCTTC.

This clonotype was observed a handful of times. This chain uses TRBV6-2 or TRBV6-3 with TRBJ2-3, with 7 positions matching TRBD2. V lost 0 bases and J lost 0; bases outside the gene matches: 0. Germline V gene lookup returns CDR1 MNHEY and CDR2 SVGEGT. The CDR3 totals 15 residues. CDR3 DNA: TGTGCCAGCAGTTACTCGCGGGAGAGCACAGATACGCAGTATTTT. It yields the protein CASSYSRESTDTQYF.

This clonotype has only a few counts. This chain uses TRBV20-1 with TRBJ2-1; D unclear. Trimming took 1 base from V and 15 from J, leaving 16 bases between them. The CDR3 is 12 amino acids. Germline V gives CDR1 DFQATT, CDR2 SNEGSKA (reference sequence). For the CDR3, the DNA is TGCAGTGCTAGAGGACCGCAACGACGTTCGTTCTTC. Translation: CSARGPQRRSFF.

There are a few counts of this clonotype. The chain links TRBV10-3 to TRBJ2-5; 10 bases agree with TRBD2. The V gene's germline CDR1 is ENHRY and CDR2 SYGVKD. J gave up 4 bases and V 10 bases, and 9 bases lay outside the gene matches. The CDR3 runs 14 residues. CDR3 sequence reads: CATNSAGGGETQYF. As DNA, the CDR3 is TGTGCCACCAATTCAGCGGGAGGGGGAGAGACCCAGTACTTC.

This chain connects TRBV7-9 to TRBJ2-3; 8 bases fit TRBD2. CDR3 length: 14 residues. Trimming at V came to 7 bases and at J to 6 bases, leaving 9 bases not matched to a gene. Germline lookup yields CDR1 SEHNR and CDR2 FQNEAQ (reference sequence). The CDR3 DNA sequence: TGTGCCAGCAACCCTCTCGAGCGGGGGGATACGCAGTATTTT. Encoded protein: CASNPLERGDTQYF.

V usage is TRBV12-3 or TRBV12-4 and J usage is TRBJ2-3; the D is unclear. With 6 bases removed from V and 3 bases from J, the gap between germline ends came to 10 bases. The CDR3 runs to 13 residues. In DNA form, the CDR3 reads TGTGCCAGCAGCCAGCTAGGTACAGATACGCAGTATTTT. Residues: CASSQLGTDTQYF.

The rearrangement links TRBV5-5 to TRBJ2-3; 14 bases fit TRBD2. V lost 5 bases and J lost 5; bases outside the gene matches: 7. The CDR3 runs 16 residues. Per the germline V gene, CDR1 is SGHKS and CDR2 is YYEKEE (reference sequence). CDR3 DNA: TGTGCCAGCAGAAGCGGACTAGCGGGAGGTGGAGATACGCAGTATTTT. As protein: CASRSGLAGGGDTQYF.

In its sample, this clonotype was seen a few times. V gene TRBV12-3 or TRBV12-4 combines with J gene TRBJ2-5; 10 nucleotides align to TRBD2. The CDR3 consists of 15 residues. V lost 3 bases and J lost 4; bases outside the gene matches: 5. Here the CDR3 reads CASSLSSGSIETQYF. In DNA form, the CDR3 reads TGTGCCAGCAGTTTGTCTAGCGGGAGTATAGAGACCCAGTACTTC.

This clonotype was observed a single time. The rearrangement uses TRBV6-5 and TRBJ1-4; 7 bases are a match to TRBD1. The CDR3 consists of 19 residues. With 2 bases clipped from V and 0 bases from J, the junction kept 12 bases outside the gene matches. Germline V gives CDR1 MNHEY, CDR2 SVGAGI. The CDR3 region is CASSYPDRDVWATNEKLFF. CDR3 nucleotides: TGTGCCAGCAGTTACCCAGACAGGGACGTTTGGGCAACTAATGAAAAACTGTTTTTT.

The CDR3 is CATSSGRQSQPQHF. The CDR3, as DNA: TGTGCCACCAGCTCAGGCAGGCAAAGTCAGCCCCAGCATTTT. The gene calls are TRBV15 and TRBJ1-5; D ambiguous. Trimming shortened V by 5 bases and J by 6 bases, and 14 bases separated the two germline ends. From germline, CDR1 is LNHNV and CDR2 YYDKDF (reference sequence). The CDR3 length is 14 residues.

This clonotype appeared a few times. The CDR3 spells CASSYGASYEQYF. CDR3 in DNA: TGCGCCAGCAGCTACGGGGCTTCCTACGAGCAGTACTTC. The chain links TRBV4-1 to TRBJ2-7; possibly TRBD1 or TRBD2 for D (5 bases each). Between the trimmed V and J ends, which lost 5 bases and 1 base, there was a span of 9 bases. The CDR3 loop spans 13 amino acids. Germline-derived CDR1 and CDR2 are MGHRA and YSYEKL.

The chain is built from TRBV2 and TRBJ2-1; TRBD2 matches 8 bases. With V trimmed by 7 bases and J by 2 bases, 4 bases remained unmatched. The CDR3 has 14 residues. Germline V CDR1 and CDR2: SNHLY, FYNNEI. CDR3 loop: CASTLSGTYNEQFF. DNA for the CDR3: TGTGCCAGCACCCTTAGCGGGACCTACAATGAGCAGTTCTTC.

Notes on this clonotype: A clone one base away is much larger, so this may be a read error. This sequence joins TRBV20-1 and TRBJ2-7; D is possibly TRBD2 (5 bases). This CDR3 comprises 16 residues. V dropped 5 bases and J dropped 7 bases, with 27 bases sitting between them. Germline-derived CDR1 and CDR2 are DFQATT and SNEGSKA (reference sequence). The CDR3 protein is CSAPSGSAAPGDEQYF. In nucleotides, the CDR3 is TGCAGTGCTCCTTCCGGCAGTGCCGCTCCCGGGGATGAGCAGTACTTC.

The chain recombines TRBV7-2 with TRBJ2-1; no reliable D call. The CDR3 is made up of 15 amino acids. The V and J ends lost 0 bases and 0 bases respectively, with 6 bases between them. The germline gives CDR1 SGHTA, CDR2 FQGNSA. The CDR3 DNA reads TGTGCCAGCAGCTTAGCGTATAGCTCCTACAATGAGCAGTTCTTC. This translates into CASSLAYSSYNEQFF.

V usage is TRBV12-3 or TRBV12-4 and J usage is TRBJ2-7, with a possible D match to TRBD2 (7 bases). This CDR3 region has 12 residues. Trimming took 8 bases from V and 5 from J, leaving 13 bases between them. The CDR3, as DNA: TGTGCCAGCCGCGGCGGGGGCCACGAGCAGTACTTC. Protein: CASRGGGHEQYF.

The chain employs TRBV5-1 and TRBJ1-5; D is possibly TRBD1 (5 bases). The CDR3 totals 14 residues. From germline, CDR1 is SGHRS and CDR2 YFSETQ. V shed 1 base and J shed 6 bases, with 11 bases lying between them. CDR3 amino acids: CASSLLGDGQPQHF. The CDR3 region has the DNA TGCGCCAGCAGCTTGTTAGGGGACGGTCAGCCCCAGCATTTT. The whole variable domain, remainder taken from reference TRBV5-1 and TRBJ1-5, is KAGVTQTPRYLIKTRGQQVTLSCSPISGHRSVSWYQQTPGQGLQFLFEYFSETQRNKGNFPGRFSGRQFSNSRSEMNVSTLELGDSALYLCASSLLGDGQPQHFGDGTRLSIL.

This chain uses TRBV7-8 with TRBJ1-5, with no clear D. V gave up 5 bases and J gave up 3 bases, with 11 bases separating them. This CDR3 region has 14 residues. Germline-derived CDR1 and CDR2 are SGHVS and FQNEAQ. The CDR3: CASSLHRVNQPQHF. In nucleotides, the CDR3 is TGTGCCAGCAGCCTACATCGGGTCAATCAGCCCCAGCATTTT.

DNA for the CDR3: TGTGCCAGCAGCACGGGGGTTCTTCAGTACTTC. This sequence encodes CASSTGVLQYF. This chain connects TRBV11-2 to TRBJ2-4; a possible D gene is TRBD2 (6 bases). V lost 5 bases and J 11 bases, leaving 10 bases between the germline ends. Germline values: CDR1 SGHAT, CDR2 FQNNGV. The CDR3 is 11 residues long.

This clonotype appeared a few times. The chain is built from TRBV20-1 and TRBJ1-2; D not certain. The CDR3 extends over 13 amino acids. With 5 bases removed from V and 0 bases from J, the gap between germline ends came to 10 bases. Per germline, CDR1 DFQATT and CDR2 SNEGSKA (reference sequence). The CDR3 loop is CSAARAANYGYTF. For the CDR3, the DNA is TGCAGTGCTGCCCGGGCAGCTAACTATGGCTACACCTTC.

The chain couples TRBV7-6 to TRBJ2-5, with D possibly matching TRBD2 (6 bases). CDR1 is SGHVS, CDR2 FNYEAQ, per germline. This CDR3 has 17 residues. The V end was cut by 4 bases, the J end by 2 bases, with 20 bases between. The CDR3 sequence: CASSYPGGAFRQETQYF. Written as DNA, the CDR3 is TGTGCCAGCAGCTACCCTGGAGGGGCTTTTCGGCAAGAGACCCAGTACTTC.

The CDR3 DNA reads as TGTGCCACCGGCCTGAGAGAGACCCAGTACTTC. Its translation is CATGLRETQYF. The chain recombines TRBV24-1 with TRBJ2-5; D unresolved. V was cut by 9 bases and J by 4 bases, with 8 bases left in between. The CDR3 has 11 amino acids. Germline V CDR1 and CDR2: KGHDR, SFDVKD.

The V call is TRBV10-3, the J call TRBJ2-1, with D perhaps TRBD2 (6 bases). The CDR3 has 13 residues. Per germline, CDR1 ENHRY and CDR2 SYGVKD. V was cut by 6 bases and J by 6 bases, with 12 bases left in between. Written as DNA, the CDR3 is TGTGCCATCAGGGGGGGTAGCGGCAATGAGCAGTTCTTC. Protein sequence: CAIRGGSGNEQFF.

The rearrangement links TRBV7-9 to TRBJ1-4; the D gene is possibly TRBD1 (5 bases). The CDR3 has 14 amino acids. Germline CDR1 is SEHNR and CDR2 is FQNEAQ (reference sequence). Trimming took off 5 bases at V and 3 bases at J, with 10 bases between the two ends. The CDR3 nucleotides are TGTGCCAGCAGCCAGGGTTTTGCTAATGAAAAACTGTTTTTT. Its translation: CASSQGFANEKLFF. The full variable domain, in which reference TRBV7-9 and TRBJ1-4 provide the parts outside the CDR3, is DTGVSQNPRHKITKRGQNVTFRCDPISEHNRLYWYRQTLGQGPEFLTYFQNEAQLEKSRLLSDRFSAERPKGSFSTLEIQRTEQGDSAMYLCASSQGFANEKLFFGSGTQLSVL.

In this sample, this clonotype turned up a few times. The chain is built from TRBV27 and TRBJ2-7; 8 nucleotides match TRBD2. The V segment lost 5 bases and the J segment 4 bases; nucleotides outside the gene matches: 10. The CDR3 length is 15 residues. Germline V gene sequence: CDR1 MNHEY, CDR2 SMNVEV (reference sequence). The CDR3 DNA reads as TGTGCCAGCAGTCTGGGACTAGACTCCAAATACGAGCAGTACTTC. This sequence encodes CASSLGLDSKYEQYF.